Each of the 15 T cell receptor beta chains below was sequenced from the same sample in a study of low-dose radiotherapy and immunotherapy resistance in tumors. As for time point: before trial treatment. TRAV and TRBV primers primed cDNA for both TCRalpha and TCRbeta. TCRs were amplified for 15 to 20 PCR cycles with a constant-region primer and V-primer adapter. TCRdb analysed the reads with MiXCR anew, one entry per CDR3 protein. The sample shows fewer than 90,000 distinct CDR3 sequences, about a third of them seen only once. This specimen was PBMCs, taken before treatment. These receptors originate from a female donor with ovarian cancer.

The genes are TRBV7-2 and TRBJ1-2, with D hard to call. Germline values: CDR1 SGHTA, CDR2 FQGNSA. Trimming shortened V by 1 base and J by 6 bases, and 15 bases separated the two germline ends. The CDR3 is 15 residues long. As DNA, the CDR3 is TGTGCCAGCAGCTTAGAGGTGGATTCCCGGAATGGCTACACCTTC. Its protein is CASSLEVDSRNGYTF.

The rearrangement joins TRBV29-1 to TRBJ2-3; 10 bases map to TRBD1. V shed 4 bases, J shed 8 bases, and the junction held 12 bases outside the gene matches. This CDR3 comprises 15 residues. Germline V gene sequence: CDR1 SQVTM, CDR2 ANQGSEA. The CDR3 DNA is TGCAGCGTTGTCCGGGACGCCAGGGACAGGGGTACGCAGTATTTT. The encoded protein is CSVVRDARDRGTQYF.

The table lists this clonotype with many counts. This chain connects TRBV28 to TRBJ1-1, with D possibly being TRBD1 (5 bases). V gave up 3 bases and J gave up 6 bases, with 17 bases separating them. CDR1 MDHEN and CDR2 SYDVKM come from the germline V gene. CDR3 length: 15 amino acids. In DNA, the CDR3 is TGTGCCAGCAGTTTCGCCGGAAGGCAGGGCCCTGAAGCTTTCTTT. The encoded protein is CASSFAGRQGPEAFF.

Points on this clonotype: This clone may be a read error of a much larger clone one base away. The rearrangement joins TRBV5-3 to TRBJ2-5; D remains unclear. TRBV5-3 is an open reading frame whose function is uncertain. V shed 8 bases and J shed 5 bases, with 16 bases lying between them. The CDR3 runs to 13 residues. The CDR3 sequence: CASSVLMGETQYF. CDR3 nucleotide sequence: TGTGCCAGCAGCGTTTTGATGGGGGAGACCCAGTACTTC.

This clonotype has more than one count but fewer than ten. This chain connects TRBV7-9 to TRBJ2-3; D not certain. There are 16 residues in the CDR3. The germline gives CDR1 SEHNR, CDR2 FQNEAQ (reference sequence). Trimming left V 6 bases short and J 1 base short, with 17 bases between. The CDR3 sequence: CASSFRTGSGTDTQYF. In DNA, the CDR3 is TGTGCCAGCAGTTTTAGAACCGGGTCCGGCACAGATACGCAGTATTTT.

About this clonotype: Relative to the germline gene, one junction end is altered; a read error may explain this. The J gene is TRBJ1-5, the V gene TRBV5-3; tentatively, D is TRBD1 (6 bases). TRBV5-3 is placed among ORFs of uncertain function. There are 14 residues in the CDR3. The CDR3 sequence is CASSSRGGVQPQHF. In DNA form, the CDR3 reads TGTGCCAGCAGCTCCAGGGGAGGGGTTCAGCCCCAGCATTTT.

This clonotype was counted many times. The chain joins TRBV19 to TRBJ1-5; possible D gene TRBD1, 6 bases. V was trimmed by 10 bases and J by 1 base, leaving 20 bases between them. The CDR3 length is 16 residues. Looked up from germline, CDR1 is LNHDA and CDR2 is SQIVND (reference sequence). The CDR3 DNA reads TGTGCCACCCGGGGGCCAAAATGGGACAGCAATCAGCCCCAGCATTTT. The encoded protein is CATRGPKWDSNQPQHF.

This clonotype was seen repeatedly, ten times or more. The rearrangement joins TRBV30 to TRBJ2-5; 8 bases agree with TRBD1. CDR1 is GTSNPN, CDR2 SVGIG, per germline (reference sequence). This CDR3 comprises 15 residues. The ends lost 0 bases at V and 2 bases at J; junction bases unmatched: 5. The CDR3, as DNA: TGTGCCTGGAGTGTAGGGACAGGACTACAAGAGACCCAGTACTTC. Protein sequence: CAWSVGTGLQETQYF.

Within the sample, this clonotype is hyperexpanded (1% or more). The chain links TRBV28 to TRBJ2-5; D ambiguous. CDR3 length equals 15 residues. The V and J ends lost 3 bases and 0 bases respectively, with 11 bases between them. From germline, CDR1 is MDHEN and CDR2 SYDVKM. The CDR3 protein is CASSLTRPYQETQYF. CDR3 bases: TGTGCCAGCAGTTTGACGCGGCCGTACCAAGAGACCCAGTACTTC. The entire variable domain, with the rest obtained from reference TRBV28 and TRBJ2-5, is as follows: DVKVTQSSRYLVKRTGEKVFLECVQDMDHENMFWYRQDPGLGLRLIYFSYDVKMKEKGDIPEGYSVSREKKERFSLILESASTNQTSMYLCASSLTRPYQETQYFGPGTRLLVL.

The table lists this clonotype with a few counts. The V call is TRBV30, the J call TRBJ1-6, with TRBD1 identical over 7 bases. The junction had 10 bases not matched to a gene; V was cut back by 5 bases and J by 6 bases. Germline loops: CDR1 GTSNPN, CDR2 SVGIG (reference sequence). The CDR3 runs to 15 residues. The DNA of the CDR3 is TGTGCCTGGTCGGAGCTCCGGGACAGTAATTCACCCCTCCACTTT. Translation: CAWSELRDSNSPLHF. The full variable domain, its missing parts supplied by reference TRBV30 and TRBJ1-6, is SQTIHQWPATLVQPVGSPLSLECTVEGTSNPNLYWYRQAAGRGLQLLFYSVGIGQISSEVPQNLSASRPQDRQFILSSKKLLLSDSGFYLCAWSELRDSNSPLHFGNGTRLTVT.

The chain links TRBV5-4 to TRBJ1-1; perhaps TRBD1 as D (5 bases). This CDR3 region has 15 residues. V lost 1 base to trimming and J lost 1 base, with 11 bases between them. Looked up from germline, CDR1 is SGHNT and CDR2 is YYREEE (reference sequence). The CDR3, as DNA: TGTGCCAGCAGCTTGATCCCCGACAGGAACACTGAAGCTTTCTTT. It yields the protein CASSLIPDRNTEAFF.

This clonotype was picked up many times. The genes are TRBV6-5 and TRBJ2-5; 13 nucleotides match TRBD2. This CDR3 spans 15 amino acids. The J segment lost 4 bases and the V segment lost 5 bases, leaving 4 bases of the junction unmatched. Germline CDR1 reads MNHEY; CDR2 reads SVGAGI. The CDR3: CASSRGLAGPETQYF. CDR3 DNA: TGTGCCAGCAGTAGGGGACTAGCGGGACCAGAGACCCAGTACTTC.

This clonotype was counted ten times or more. This rearrangement joins TRBV6-2 or TRBV6-3 to TRBJ2-1; D is perhaps TRBD2 (5 bases). V lost 5 bases, J lost 7 bases, and 15 bases lay in between. The CDR3 is 14 residues long. Germline V CDR1 and CDR2: MNHEY, SVGEGT. CDR3 residues: CASSRDEGRNEQFF. The CDR3 nucleotides read TGTGCCAGCAGTCGTGATGAGGGAAGGAATGAGCAGTTCTTC.

A word on this clonotype: A much larger clone lies one base from this, so it may be a read error. This likely comes from a read error, as the CDR3 has no conserved phenylalanine or tryptophan at its end. The CDR3 here is CAWSVLRVAFL. As DNA, the CDR3 is TGTGCCTGGAGTGTACTTCGGGTGGCTTTCCTT. The chain employs TRBV30 and TRBJ1-1; D remains ambiguous. The germline gives CDR1 GTSNPN, CDR2 SVGIG (reference sequence). V gave up 0 bases and J gave up 11 bases, with 10 bases separating them. The CDR3 spans 11 residues.

This clonotype was found a few times. The chain carries TRBV24-1 and TRBJ2-1; TRBD2 aligns across 12 bases. Trimming removed 3 bases from V and 6 bases from J; junction bases left unmatched: 8. Germline V gives CDR1 KGHDR, CDR2 SFDVKD. This CDR3 comprises 17 residues. CDR3 protein: CATSDPSGTSGPNEQFF. For the CDR3, the DNA is TGTGCCACCAGTGATCCCTCCGGGACTAGCGGGCCCAATGAGCAGTTCTTC.